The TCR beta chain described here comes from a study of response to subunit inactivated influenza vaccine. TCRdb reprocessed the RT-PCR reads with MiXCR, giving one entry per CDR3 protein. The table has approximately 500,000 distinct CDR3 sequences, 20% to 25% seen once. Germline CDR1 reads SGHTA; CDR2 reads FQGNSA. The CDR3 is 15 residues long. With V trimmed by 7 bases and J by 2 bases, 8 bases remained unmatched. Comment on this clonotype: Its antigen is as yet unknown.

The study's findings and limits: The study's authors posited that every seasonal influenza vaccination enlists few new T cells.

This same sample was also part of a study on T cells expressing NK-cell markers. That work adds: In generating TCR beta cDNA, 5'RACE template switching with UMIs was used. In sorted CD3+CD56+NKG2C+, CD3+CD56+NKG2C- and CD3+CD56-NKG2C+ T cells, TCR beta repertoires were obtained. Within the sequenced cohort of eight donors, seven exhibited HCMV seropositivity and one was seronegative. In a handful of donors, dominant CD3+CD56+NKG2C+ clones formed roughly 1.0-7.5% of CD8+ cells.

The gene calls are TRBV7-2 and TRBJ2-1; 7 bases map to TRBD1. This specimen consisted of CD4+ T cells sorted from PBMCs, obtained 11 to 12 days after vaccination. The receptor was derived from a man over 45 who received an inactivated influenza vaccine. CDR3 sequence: CASKVRQGAYNEQFF. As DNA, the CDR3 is TGTGCCAGCAAGGTACGGCAGGGGGCCTACAATGAGCAGTTCTTC.